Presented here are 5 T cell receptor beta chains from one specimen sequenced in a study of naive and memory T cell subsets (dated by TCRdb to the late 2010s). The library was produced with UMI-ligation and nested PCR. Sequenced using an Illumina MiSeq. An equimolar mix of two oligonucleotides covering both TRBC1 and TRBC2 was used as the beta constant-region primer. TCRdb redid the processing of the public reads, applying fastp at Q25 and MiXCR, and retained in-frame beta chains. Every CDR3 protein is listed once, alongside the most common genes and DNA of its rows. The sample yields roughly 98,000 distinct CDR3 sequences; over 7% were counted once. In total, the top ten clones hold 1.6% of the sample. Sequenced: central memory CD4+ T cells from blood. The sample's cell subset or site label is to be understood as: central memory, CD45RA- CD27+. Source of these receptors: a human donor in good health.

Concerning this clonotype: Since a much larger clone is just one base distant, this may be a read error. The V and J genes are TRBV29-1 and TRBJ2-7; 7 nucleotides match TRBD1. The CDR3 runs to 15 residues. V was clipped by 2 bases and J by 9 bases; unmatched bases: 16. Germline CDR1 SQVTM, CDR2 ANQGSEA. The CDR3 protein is CSVEFTGENPPRQYF. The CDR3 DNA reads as TGCAGCGTTGAATTCACAGGGGAGAATCCCCCTAGGCAGTACTTC.

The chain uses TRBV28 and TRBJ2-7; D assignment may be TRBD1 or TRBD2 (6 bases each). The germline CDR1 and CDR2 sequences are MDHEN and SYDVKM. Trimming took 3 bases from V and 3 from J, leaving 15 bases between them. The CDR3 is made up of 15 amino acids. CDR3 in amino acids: CASSFGGPRDYEQYF. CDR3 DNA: TGTGCCAGCAGTTTTGGGGGGCCCCGAGACTACGAGCAGTACTTC.

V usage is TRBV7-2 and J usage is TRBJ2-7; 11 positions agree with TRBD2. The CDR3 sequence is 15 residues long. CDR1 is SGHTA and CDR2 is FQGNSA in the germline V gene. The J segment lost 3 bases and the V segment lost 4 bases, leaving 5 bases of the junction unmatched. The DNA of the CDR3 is TGTGCCAGCAGCTCGCTAGCGGGGGGAATCTACGAGCAGTACTTC. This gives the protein CASSSLAGGIYEQYF.

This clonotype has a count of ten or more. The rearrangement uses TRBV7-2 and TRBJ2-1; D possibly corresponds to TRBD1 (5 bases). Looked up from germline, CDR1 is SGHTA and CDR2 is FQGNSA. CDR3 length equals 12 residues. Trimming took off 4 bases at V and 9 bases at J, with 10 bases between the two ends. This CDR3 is CASSSLGVEQFF. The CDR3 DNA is TGTGCCAGCAGCTCCTTAGGGGTTGAGCAGTTCTTC.

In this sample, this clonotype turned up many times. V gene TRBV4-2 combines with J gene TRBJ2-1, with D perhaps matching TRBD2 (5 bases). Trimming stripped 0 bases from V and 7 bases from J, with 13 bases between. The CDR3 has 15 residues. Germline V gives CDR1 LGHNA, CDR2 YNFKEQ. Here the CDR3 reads CASSQEPGESNEQFF. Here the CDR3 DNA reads TGTGCCAGCAGCCAAGAACCCGGGGAGTCAAATGAGCAGTTCTTC.